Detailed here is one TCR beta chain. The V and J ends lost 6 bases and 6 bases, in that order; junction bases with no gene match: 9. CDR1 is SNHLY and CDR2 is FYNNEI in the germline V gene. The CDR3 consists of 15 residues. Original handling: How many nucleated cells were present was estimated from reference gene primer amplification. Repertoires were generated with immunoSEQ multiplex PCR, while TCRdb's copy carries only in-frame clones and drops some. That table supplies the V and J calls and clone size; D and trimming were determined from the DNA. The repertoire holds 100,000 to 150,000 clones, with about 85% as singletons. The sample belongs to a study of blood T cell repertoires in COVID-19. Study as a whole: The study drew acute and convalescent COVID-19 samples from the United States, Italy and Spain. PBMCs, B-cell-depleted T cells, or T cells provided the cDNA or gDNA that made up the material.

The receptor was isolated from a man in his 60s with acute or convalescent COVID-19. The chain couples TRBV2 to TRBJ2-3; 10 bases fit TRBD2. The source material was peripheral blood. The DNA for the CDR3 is TGTGCCAGCAGGGCCGGACTAGCGGTATTCGATACGCAGTATTTT. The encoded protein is CASRAGLAVFDTQYF.